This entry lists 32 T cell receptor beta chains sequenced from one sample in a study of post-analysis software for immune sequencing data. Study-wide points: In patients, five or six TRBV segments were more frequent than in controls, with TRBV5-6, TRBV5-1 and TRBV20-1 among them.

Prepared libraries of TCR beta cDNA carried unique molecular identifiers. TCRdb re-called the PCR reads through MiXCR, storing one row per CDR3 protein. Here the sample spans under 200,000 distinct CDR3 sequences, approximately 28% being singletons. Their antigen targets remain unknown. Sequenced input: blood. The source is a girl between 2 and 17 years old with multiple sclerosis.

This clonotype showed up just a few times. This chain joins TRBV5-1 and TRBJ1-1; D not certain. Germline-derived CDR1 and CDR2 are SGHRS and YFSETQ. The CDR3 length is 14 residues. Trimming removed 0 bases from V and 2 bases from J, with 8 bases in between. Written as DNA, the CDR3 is TGCGCCAGCAGCTTGGCCCGTCCCAACACTGAAGCTTTCTTT. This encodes CASSLARPNTEAFF.

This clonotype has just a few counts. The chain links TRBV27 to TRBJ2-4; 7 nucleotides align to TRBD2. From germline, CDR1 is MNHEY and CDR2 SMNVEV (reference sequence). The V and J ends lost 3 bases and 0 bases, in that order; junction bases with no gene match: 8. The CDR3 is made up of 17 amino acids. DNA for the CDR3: TGTGCCAGCAGTTTGGGGGGGAAAAGACTAGCCAAAAACATTCAGTACTTC. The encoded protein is CASSLGGKRLAKNIQYF.

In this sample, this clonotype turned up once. The CDR3 region is CSVRVGQYREQYF. CDR3 DNA sequence: TGCAGCGTCCGCGTCGGACAGTATCGCGAGCAGTACTTC. The chain combines TRBV29-1 with TRBJ2-5, with a tentative D call TRBD1 (6 bases). The end of the DNA is better explained by TRBJ2-7, so the J call may be wrong. The CDR3 sequence is 13 residues long. Germline V gene data show CDR1 as SQVTM and CDR2 as ANQGSEA.

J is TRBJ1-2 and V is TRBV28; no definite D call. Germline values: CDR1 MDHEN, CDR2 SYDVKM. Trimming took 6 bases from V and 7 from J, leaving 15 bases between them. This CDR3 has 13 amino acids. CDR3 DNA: TGTGCCAGCAGCCCCGGGGAGAGACCTGGCTACACCTTC. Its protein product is CASSPGERPGYTF.

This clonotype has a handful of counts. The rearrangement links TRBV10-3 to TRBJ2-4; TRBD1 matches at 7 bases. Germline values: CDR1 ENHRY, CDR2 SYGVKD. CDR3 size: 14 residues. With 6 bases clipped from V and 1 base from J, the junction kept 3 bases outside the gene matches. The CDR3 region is CAIREDRAKNIQYF. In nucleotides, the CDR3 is TGTGCCATCAGGGAGGACAGGGCCAAAAACATTCAGTACTTC.

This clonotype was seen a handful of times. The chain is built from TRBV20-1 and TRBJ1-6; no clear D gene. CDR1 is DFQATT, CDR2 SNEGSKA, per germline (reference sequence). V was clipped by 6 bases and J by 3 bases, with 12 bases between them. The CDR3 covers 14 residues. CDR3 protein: CSAKREYYNSPLHF. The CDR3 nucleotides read TGCAGTGCGAAGAGGGAGTACTATAATTCACCCCTCCACTTT.

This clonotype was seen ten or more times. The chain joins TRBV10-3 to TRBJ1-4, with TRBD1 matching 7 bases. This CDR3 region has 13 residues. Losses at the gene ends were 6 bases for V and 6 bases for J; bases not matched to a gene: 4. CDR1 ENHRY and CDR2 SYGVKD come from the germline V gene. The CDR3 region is CAISPGTDEKLFF. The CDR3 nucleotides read TGTGCCATCAGCCCCGGGACAGATGAAAAACTGTTTTTT.

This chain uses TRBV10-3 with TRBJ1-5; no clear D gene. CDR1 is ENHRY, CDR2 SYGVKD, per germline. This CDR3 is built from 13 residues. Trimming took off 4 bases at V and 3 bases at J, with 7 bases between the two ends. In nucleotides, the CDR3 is TGTGCCATCAGTGGTAGGGACAATCAGCCCCAGCATTTT. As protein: CAISGRDNQPQHF.

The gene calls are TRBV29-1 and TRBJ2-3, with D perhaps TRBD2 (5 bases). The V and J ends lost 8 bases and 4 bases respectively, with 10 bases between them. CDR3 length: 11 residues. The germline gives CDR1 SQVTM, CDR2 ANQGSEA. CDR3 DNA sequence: TGCAGCCTCGGGATGGCAGATACGCAGTATTTT. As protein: CSLGMADTQYF.

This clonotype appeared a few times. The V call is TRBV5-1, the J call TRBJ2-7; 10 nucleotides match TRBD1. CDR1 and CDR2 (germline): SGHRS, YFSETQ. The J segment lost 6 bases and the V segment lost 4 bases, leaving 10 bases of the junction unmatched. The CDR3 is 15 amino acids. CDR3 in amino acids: CASSQGTGVYGEQYF. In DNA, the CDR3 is TGCGCCAGCAGCCAGGGGACAGGGGTGTATGGCGAGCAGTACTTC.

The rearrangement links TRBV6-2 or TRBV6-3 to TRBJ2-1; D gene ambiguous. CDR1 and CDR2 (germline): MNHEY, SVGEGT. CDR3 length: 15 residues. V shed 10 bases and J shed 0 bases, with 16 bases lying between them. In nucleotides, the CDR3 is TGTGCCATCAAAACCGGCCTCTTCTCCTACAATGAGCAGTTCTTC. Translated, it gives CAIKTGLFSYNEQFF.

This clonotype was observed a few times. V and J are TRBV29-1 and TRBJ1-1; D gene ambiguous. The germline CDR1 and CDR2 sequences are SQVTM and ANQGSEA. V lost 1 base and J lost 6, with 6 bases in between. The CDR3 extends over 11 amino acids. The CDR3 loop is CSVEAGPEAFF. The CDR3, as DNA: TGCAGCGTTGAAGCGGGCCCTGAAGCTTTCTTT.

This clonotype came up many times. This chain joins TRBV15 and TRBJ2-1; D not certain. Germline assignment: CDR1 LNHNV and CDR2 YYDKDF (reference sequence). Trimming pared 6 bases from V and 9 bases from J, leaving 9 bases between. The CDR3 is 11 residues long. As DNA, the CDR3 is TGTGCCACCAGGGCGCAGTCTGAGCAGTTCTTC. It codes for CATRAQSEQFF.

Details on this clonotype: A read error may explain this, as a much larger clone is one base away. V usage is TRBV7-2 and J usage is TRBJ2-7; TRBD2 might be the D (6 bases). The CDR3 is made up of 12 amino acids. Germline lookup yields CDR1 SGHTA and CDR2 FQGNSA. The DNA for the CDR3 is TGTGCCGGCAGCTTAGGAGGGAACGAGCAGTACTTC. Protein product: CAGSLGGNEQYF.

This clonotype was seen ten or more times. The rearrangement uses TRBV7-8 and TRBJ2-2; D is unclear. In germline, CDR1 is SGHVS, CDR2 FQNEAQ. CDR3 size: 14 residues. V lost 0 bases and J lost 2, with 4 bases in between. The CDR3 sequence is CASSLAGNTGELFF. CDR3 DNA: TGTGCCAGCAGCTTAGCGGGCAACACCGGGGAGCTGTTTTTT.

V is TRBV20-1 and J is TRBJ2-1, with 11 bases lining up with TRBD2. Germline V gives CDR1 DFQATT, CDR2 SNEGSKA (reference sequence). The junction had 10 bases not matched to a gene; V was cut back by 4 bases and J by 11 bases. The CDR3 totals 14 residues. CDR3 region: CSATIAGGPGKQFF. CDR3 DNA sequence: TGCAGTGCTACCATAGCGGGAGGGCCGGGTAAGCAGTTCTTC.

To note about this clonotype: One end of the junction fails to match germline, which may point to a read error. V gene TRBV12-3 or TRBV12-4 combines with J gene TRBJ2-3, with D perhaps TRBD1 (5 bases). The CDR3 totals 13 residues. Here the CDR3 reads CASSPDRADTEYF. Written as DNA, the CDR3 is TGTGCCAGCAGCCCAGACAGAGCAGATACGGAGTATTTT.

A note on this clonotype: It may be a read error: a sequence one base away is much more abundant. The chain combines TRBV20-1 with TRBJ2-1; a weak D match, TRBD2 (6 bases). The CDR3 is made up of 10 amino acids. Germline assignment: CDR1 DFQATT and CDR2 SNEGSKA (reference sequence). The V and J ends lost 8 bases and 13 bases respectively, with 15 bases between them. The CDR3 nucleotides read TGCAGTCCCTTACGGGAGACCCAGTTCTTC. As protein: CSPLRETQFF.

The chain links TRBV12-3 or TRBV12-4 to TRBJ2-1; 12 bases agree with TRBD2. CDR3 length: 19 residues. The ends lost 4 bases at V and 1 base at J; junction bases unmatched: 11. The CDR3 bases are TGTGCCAGCAGTTCGACCGGGACTAGCGGGCGAACATCCTACAATGAGCAGTTCTTC. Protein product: CASSSTGTSGRTSYNEQFF.

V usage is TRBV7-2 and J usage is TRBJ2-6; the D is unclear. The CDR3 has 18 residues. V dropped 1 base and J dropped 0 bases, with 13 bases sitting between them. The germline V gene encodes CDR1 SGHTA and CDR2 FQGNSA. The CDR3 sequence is CASSLGVVSSSGANVLTF. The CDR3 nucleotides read TGTGCCAGCAGCTTAGGGGTTGTTTCAAGCTCTGGGGCCAACGTCCTGACTTTC.

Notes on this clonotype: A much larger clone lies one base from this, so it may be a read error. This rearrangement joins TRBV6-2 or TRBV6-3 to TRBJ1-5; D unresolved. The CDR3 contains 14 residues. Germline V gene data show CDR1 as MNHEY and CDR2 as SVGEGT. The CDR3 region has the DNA TGTGCCAGCAGTTACGGGGTTTTAAGTCAGCTCCAGCATTTT. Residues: CASSYGVLSQLQHF.

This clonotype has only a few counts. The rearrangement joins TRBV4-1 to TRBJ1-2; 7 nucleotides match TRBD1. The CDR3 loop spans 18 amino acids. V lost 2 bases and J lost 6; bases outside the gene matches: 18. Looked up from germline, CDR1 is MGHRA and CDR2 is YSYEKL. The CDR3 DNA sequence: TGCGCCAGCAGCCAACCCTCGGGACAGCAGGCCGCCTCTGATGGCTACACCTTC. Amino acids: CASSQPSGQQAASDGYTF.

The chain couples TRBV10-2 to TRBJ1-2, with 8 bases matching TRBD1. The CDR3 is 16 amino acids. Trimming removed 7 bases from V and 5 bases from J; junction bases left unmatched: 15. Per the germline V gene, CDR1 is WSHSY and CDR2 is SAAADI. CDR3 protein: CASTGGDTGGGYGYTF. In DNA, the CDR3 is TGCGCCAGCACCGGCGGTGACACAGGGGGAGGGTATGGCTACACCTTC.

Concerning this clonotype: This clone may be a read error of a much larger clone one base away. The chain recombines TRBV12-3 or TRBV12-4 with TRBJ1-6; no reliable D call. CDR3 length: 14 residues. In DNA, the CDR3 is TGTGCCGGCAGTTTCACCTTCCTGGATTCACCCCTCCACTTT. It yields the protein CAGSFTFLDSPLHF.

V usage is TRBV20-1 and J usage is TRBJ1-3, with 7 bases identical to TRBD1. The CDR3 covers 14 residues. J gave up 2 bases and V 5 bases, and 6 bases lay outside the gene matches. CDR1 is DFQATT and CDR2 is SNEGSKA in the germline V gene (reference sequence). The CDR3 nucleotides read TGCAGTGCTTCCCAAGGGGGCCCTGGAAACACCATATATTTT. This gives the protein CSASQGGPGNTIYF.

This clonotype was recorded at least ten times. CDR3 loop: CSASVLTPGQGAGGSYNEQFF. The DNA for the CDR3 is TGCAGTGCGTCGGTATTAACACCAGGACAGGGGGCGGGGGGCTCCTACAATGAGCAGTTCTTC. This chain uses TRBV20-1 with TRBJ2-1, with TRBD1 matching over 11 bases. J gave up 0 bases and V 6 bases, and 22 bases lay outside the gene matches. CDR1 and CDR2 (germline): DFQATT, SNEGSKA (reference sequence). The CDR3 spans 21 residues.

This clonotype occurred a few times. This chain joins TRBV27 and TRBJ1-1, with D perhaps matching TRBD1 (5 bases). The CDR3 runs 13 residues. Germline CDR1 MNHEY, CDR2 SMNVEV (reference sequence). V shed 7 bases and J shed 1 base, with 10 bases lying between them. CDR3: CASTATGNTEAFF. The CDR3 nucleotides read TGTGCCAGCACGGCCACAGGGAACACTGAAGCTTTCTTT.

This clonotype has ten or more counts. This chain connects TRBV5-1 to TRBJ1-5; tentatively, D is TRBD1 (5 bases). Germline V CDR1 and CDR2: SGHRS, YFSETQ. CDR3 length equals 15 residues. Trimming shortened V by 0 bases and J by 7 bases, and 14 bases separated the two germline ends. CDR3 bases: TGCGCCAGCAGCTTGGTTGCAGGGCCCAGCCAGCCCCAGCATTTT. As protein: CASSLVAGPSQPQHF.

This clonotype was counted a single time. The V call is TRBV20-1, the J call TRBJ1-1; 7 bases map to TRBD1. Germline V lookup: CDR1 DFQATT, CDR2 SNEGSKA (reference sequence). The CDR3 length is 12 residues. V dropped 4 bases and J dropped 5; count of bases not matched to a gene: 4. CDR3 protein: CSANRGWTEAFF. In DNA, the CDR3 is TGCAGTGCTAACAGGGGTTGGACTGAAGCTTTCTTT.

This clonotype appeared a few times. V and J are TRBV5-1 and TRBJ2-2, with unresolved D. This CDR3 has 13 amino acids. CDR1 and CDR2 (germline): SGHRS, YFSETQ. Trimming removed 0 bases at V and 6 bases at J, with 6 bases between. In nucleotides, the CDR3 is TGCGCCAGCAGCTTGGGGACGGCCGGGGAGCTGTTTTTT. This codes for CASSLGTAGELFF.

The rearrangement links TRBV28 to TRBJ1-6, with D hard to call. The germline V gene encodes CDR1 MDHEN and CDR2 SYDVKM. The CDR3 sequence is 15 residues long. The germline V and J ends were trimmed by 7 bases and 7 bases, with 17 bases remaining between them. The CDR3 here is CASTYSEGVNSPLHF. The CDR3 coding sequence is TGTGCCAGCACCTACTCAGAGGGAGTGAATTCACCCCTCCACTTT.

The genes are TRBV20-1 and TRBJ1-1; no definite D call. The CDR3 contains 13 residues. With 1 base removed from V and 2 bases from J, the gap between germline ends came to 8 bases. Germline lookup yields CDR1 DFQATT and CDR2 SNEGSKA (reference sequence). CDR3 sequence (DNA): TGCAGTGCTAGAGCTCACATAAACACTGAAGCTTTCTTT. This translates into CSARAHINTEAFF.